The T cell receptor beta chain described here comes from a study of graft-versus-host responses after intestinal transplantation. The CDR3 extends over 16 amino acids. The trim removed 5 bases at V and 3 bases at J, leaving 9 bases unmatched. Germline V gene sequence: CDR1 SGHRS, CDR2 YFSETQ. TCRdb keeps only in-frame clones here, not all; method: immunoSEQ multiplex PCR. This sample has under 85,000 clones, with about 94% found just once. To note about this clone: Its antigen is unknown.

The J gene is TRBJ2-2, the V gene TRBV5-1, with TRBD1 identical over 8 bases. The sequence came from a human donor who received an intestinal transplant. This material consisted of unstimulated CD8+ T cells sorted from spleen or lymph node cells, taken before intestinal transplant. As DNA, the CDR3 is TGCGCCAGCAGGTACCCTCCAGGGGGCGACACCGGGGAGCTGTTTTTT. Its translation is CASRYPPGGDTGELFF.